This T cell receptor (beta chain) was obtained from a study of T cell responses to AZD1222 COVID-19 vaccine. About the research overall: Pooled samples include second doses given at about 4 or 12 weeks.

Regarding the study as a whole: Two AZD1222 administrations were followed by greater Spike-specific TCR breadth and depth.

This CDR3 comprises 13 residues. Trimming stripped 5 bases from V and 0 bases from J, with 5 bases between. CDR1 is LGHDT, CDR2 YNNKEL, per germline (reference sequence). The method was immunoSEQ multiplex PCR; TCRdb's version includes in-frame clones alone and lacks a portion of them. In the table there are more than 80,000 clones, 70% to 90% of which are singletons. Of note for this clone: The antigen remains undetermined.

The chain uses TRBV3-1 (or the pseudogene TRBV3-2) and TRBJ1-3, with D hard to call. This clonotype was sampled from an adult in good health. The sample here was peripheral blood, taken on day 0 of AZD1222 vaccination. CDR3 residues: CASSILSGNTIYF. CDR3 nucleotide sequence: TGTGCCAGCAGCATTCTCTCTGGAAACACCATATATTTT.